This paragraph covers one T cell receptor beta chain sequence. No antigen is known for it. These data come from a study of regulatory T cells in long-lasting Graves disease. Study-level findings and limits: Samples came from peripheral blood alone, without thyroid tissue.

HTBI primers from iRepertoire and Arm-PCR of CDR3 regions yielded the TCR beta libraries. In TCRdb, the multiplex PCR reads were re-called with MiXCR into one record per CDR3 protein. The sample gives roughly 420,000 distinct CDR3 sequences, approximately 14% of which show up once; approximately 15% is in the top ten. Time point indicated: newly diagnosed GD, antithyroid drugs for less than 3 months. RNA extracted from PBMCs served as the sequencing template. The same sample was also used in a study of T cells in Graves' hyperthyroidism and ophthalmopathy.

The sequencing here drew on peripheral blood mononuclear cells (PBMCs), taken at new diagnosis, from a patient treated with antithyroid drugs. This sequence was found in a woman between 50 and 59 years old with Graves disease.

CDR3 sequence (DNA): TGTGCCAGCAGCGTAGGGGGGACAGGGTTCACAGATACGCAGTATTTT. Translating it yields CASSVGGTGFTDTQYF. The chain links TRBV9 to TRBJ2-3, with 9 positions matching TRBD1. The CDR3 spans 16 residues. Germline CDR1 reads SGDLS; CDR2 reads YYNGEE. V lost 0 bases to trimming and J lost 2 bases; unmatched junction nucleotides: 4.